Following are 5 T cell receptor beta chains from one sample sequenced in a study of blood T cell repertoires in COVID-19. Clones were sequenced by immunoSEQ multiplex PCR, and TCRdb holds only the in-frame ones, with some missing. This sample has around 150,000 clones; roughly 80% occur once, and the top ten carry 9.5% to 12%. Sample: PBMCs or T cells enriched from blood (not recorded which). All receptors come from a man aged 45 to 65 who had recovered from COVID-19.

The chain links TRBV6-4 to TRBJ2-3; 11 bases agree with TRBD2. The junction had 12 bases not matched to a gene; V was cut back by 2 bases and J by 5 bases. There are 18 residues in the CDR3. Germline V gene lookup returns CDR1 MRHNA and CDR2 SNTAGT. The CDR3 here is CASSDDFTSGRKIDTQYF. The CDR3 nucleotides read TGTGCCAGCAGTGACGACTTCACTAGCGGGAGAAAGATAGATACGCAGTATTTT.

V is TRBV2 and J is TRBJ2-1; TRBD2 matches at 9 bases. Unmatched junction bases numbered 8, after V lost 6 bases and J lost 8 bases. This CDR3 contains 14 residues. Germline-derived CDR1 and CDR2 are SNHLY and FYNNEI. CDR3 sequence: CASRPLAGGDEQFF. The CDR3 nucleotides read TGTGCCAGCAGGCCTTTGGCGGGAGGGGATGAGCAGTTCTTC.

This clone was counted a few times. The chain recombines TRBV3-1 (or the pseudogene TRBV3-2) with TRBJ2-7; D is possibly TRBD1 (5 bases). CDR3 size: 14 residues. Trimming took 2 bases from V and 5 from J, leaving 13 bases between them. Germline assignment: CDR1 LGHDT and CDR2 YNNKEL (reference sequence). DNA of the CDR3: TGTGCCAGCAGCCAAATCGCAGGGAACAACGAGCAGTACTTC. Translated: CASSQIAGNNEQYF.

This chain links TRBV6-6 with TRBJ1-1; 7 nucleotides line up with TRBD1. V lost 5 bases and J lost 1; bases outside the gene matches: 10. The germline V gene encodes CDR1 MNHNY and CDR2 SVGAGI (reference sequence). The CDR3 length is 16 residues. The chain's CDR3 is CASSRQGGWANTEAFF. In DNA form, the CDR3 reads TGTGCCAGCAGTCGACAGGGAGGATGGGCGAACACTGAAGCTTTCTTT.

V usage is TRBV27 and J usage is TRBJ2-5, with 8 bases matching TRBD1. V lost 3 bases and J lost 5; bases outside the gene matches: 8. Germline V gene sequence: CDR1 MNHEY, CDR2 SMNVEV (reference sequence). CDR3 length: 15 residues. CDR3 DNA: TGTGCCAGCAGTTTGGACAGGGATTTTGCGGAGACCCAGTACTTC. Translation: CASSLDRDFAETQYF.